Sequencing of this T cell receptor (beta chain) was carried out in a study of T cell responses to AZD1222 COVID-19 vaccine. Findings and caveats of the study: Nearly half of the spike-specific TCRs reportedly recognize variant regions that carry no mutations. Elevations in Spike-specific TCR breadth and depth followed administration of two AZD1222 doses. At 160-218 and 743-854, vaccine-associated CD4 TCRs were dominant, and they spanned spike.

The germline V and J ends were trimmed by 0 bases and 2 bases, with 8 bases remaining between them. Germline V gene sequence: CDR1 WNHNN, CDR2 SYGVQD (reference sequence). This CDR3 contains 14 residues. On this clone itself: What it binds is not known.

Produced via immunoSEQ multiplex PCR; TCRdb's table is partial and in-frame only. The table has about 140,000 clones, 91% seen once. The TCR originated in an adult who received the MenACWY meningococcal vaccine as a control. The material was peripheral blood, obtained 28 days after the second dose of the MenACWY control vaccine. This sequence joins TRBV10-1 and TRBJ2-7; the D gene is possibly TRBD2 (6 bases). The CDR3 region has the DNA TGCGCCAGCAGTGAGTCCGGGAGAACCTACGAGCAGTACTTC. This sequence encodes CASSESGRTYEQYF.